This TCR beta chain is from a study of shared clonotypes between healthy human individuals. Comment on this clone: Its antigen is as yet unknown.

Original analysis: Filtering differed since immunoSEQ provided only junctions, with no quality scores. Using immunoSEQ multiplex PCR, the repertoire was profiled, and TCRdb retains in-frame clones only, with some absent. V, J and clone size derive from that table, while D and trimming were established from the DNA sequence. The sample carries some 580,000 clones, 95% to 98% recorded once. V lost 5 bases to trimming and J lost 6 bases; unmatched junction nucleotides: 8. Germline V gene lookup returns CDR1 SEHNR and CDR2 FQNEAQ (reference sequence). The CDR3 is 15 amino acids. Naive CD8 populations comprised CD45RO-negative cells positively selected for CCR7, excluding terminally differentiated effector memory CD45RA+ cells. Points from the study as a whole: Clonotype sharing across donors was expected to vary with sequencing depth.

The origin of this receptor is a man aged 25-45 years in good health. Specimen: naive CD8+ T cells sorted from blood. The chain is built from TRBV7-9 and TRBJ2-2, with 8 bases fitting TRBD2. This chain's CDR3 is CASSPPGLGPGELFF. The CDR3 bases are TGTGCCAGCAGCCCCCCGGGACTAGGTCCCGGGGAGCTGTTTTTT.